Included here is one T cell receptor beta chain sequence, with context. This sample was included in a study of T cell responses to AZD1222 COVID-19 vaccine. Produced via immunoSEQ multiplex PCR; TCRdb's table is partial and in-frame only. Here the sample spans around 120,000 clones, around nine tenths being singletons. There are 15 residues in the CDR3. CDR1 and CDR2 from the germline V gene are SGDLS and YYNGEE. Trimming shortened V by 0 bases and J by 3 bases, and 13 bases separated the two germline ends. This chain uses TRBV9 with TRBJ2-7; D gene unclear. The input for sequencing was peripheral blood, taken 28 days after the second AZD1222 dose. The source of this sequence is an adult who received the AZD1222 COVID-19 vaccine. CDR3 bases: TGTGCCAGCAGCGTAGGAAAAGGGTCCCGCTACGAGCAGTACTTC. This codes for CASSVGKGSRYEQYF.